The 2 T cell receptor beta chains listed next were all sequenced from one sample in a study of T cells after yellow fever vaccination. A single record per CDR3 protein comes from TCRdb applying MiXCR to the 5' RACE reads. Among around 150,000 distinct CDR3 sequences listed, approximately 6.7% were seen once. The sequencing here drew on CD4+ T cells sorted from PBMCs, taken roughly 5 days after the first yellow fever vaccination. The receptors here all came from a man between 18 and 35 years old who received the YFV17D yellow fever vaccine.

This clonotype was observed many times. CDR3 in DNA: TGTGCCAGCAGTTACGGGCGCAAATCTGCCTACACAGATACGCAGTATTTT. It translates to CASSYGRKSAYTDTQYF. The J gene is TRBJ2-3, the V gene TRBV6-6; D unclear. CDR1 MNHNY and CDR2 SVGAGI come from the germline V gene (reference sequence). V lost 2 bases, J lost 2 bases, and 17 bases lay in between. The length of the CDR3 is 17 residues.

This clonotype was observed many times. Germline is not matched at one junction end, which may reflect a read error. The V gene is TRBV7-7, the J gene TRBJ2-3, with 9 bases aligning to TRBD1. CDR3 length equals 15 residues. Germline-derived CDR1 and CDR2 are SSHAT and FNYEAQ (reference sequence). CDR3 sequence: CASSLQGAPTDTQYF. The CDR3 DNA is TGTGCTAGCAGCCTACAGGGGGCCCCCACAGATACGCAGTATTTT. The full variable domain, in which reference TRBV7-7 and TRBJ2-3 provide the parts outside the CDR3, is GAGVSQSPRYKVTKRGQDVTLRCDPISSHATLYWYQQALGQGPEFLTYFNYEAQPDKSGLPSDRFSAERPEGSISTLTIQRTEQRDSAMYRCASSLQGAPTDTQYFGPGTRLTVL.